Presented here are 28 T cell receptor beta chains from one specimen sequenced in a study of OX40 agonist ivuxolimab in advanced cancers. Libraries were prepared by immunoSEQ multiplex PCR; TCRdb keeps only in-frame clonotypes and omits some of them. This sample has approximately 39,000 clones; about 88% occur once, and the top ten carry more than 10%. The input for sequencing was CD4+ or CD8+ T cells sorted from blood, taken in a trial of the OX40 agonist ivuxolimab. Every receptor here comes from an adult with an advanced solid tumor such as melanoma, head and neck, liver or kidney cancer.

This clone has only one observation. This chain links TRBV9 with TRBJ2-1; possible D gene TRBD1, 6 bases. This CDR3 has 15 residues. V lost 3 bases to trimming and J lost 4 bases, with 14 bases between them. Per germline, CDR1 SGDLS and CDR2 YYNGEE. The DNA for the CDR3 is TGTGCCAGCAGCGCCCAGGGGCAGTTTTACAATGAGCAGTTCTTC. Translating it yields CASSAQGQFYNEQFF.

This clone has just one count. V and J are TRBV28 and TRBJ1-4, with 7 nucleotides matching TRBD1. V was clipped by 10 bases and J by 6 bases; unmatched bases: 14. This CDR3 comprises 15 residues. CDR1 MDHEN and CDR2 SYDVKM come from the germline V gene. The CDR3 loop reads CATHQFTGTDEKLFF. The DNA for the CDR3 is TGTGCCACCCATCAATTCACCGGGACAGATGAAAAACTGTTTTTT.

The genes are TRBV7-3 and TRBJ1-1; 7 nucleotides match TRBD1. The CDR3 extends over 13 amino acids. J was trimmed by 5 bases and V by 4 bases; bases with no gene match: 4. Germline V gene sequence: CDR1 SGHTA, CDR2 FQGTGA. CDR3 sequence reads: CASSWTGRTEAFF. Here the CDR3 DNA reads TGTGCCAGCAGCTGGACAGGAAGGACTGAAGCTTTCTTT. Combining the CDR3 with reference TRBV7-3 and TRBJ1-1 gives the whole variable domain GAGVSQTPSNKVTEKGKYVELRCDPISGHTALYWYRQSLGQGPEFLIYFQGTGAADDSGLPNDRFFAVRPEGSVSTLKIQRTERGDSAVYLCASSWTGRTEAFFGQGTRLTVV.

V gene TRBV5-1 combines with J gene TRBJ2-7, with 11 bases fitting TRBD1. This CDR3 has 12 residues. Losses at the gene ends were 5 bases for V and 6 bases for J; bases not matched to a gene: 1. Germline V gene sequence: CDR1 SGHRS, CDR2 YFSETQ. CDR3 region: CASRGQGGEQYF. The DNA for the CDR3 is TGCGCCAGCAGGGGACAGGGGGGCGAGCAGTACTTC.

The chain recombines TRBV12-2 with TRBJ1-2; TRBD1, the table's D call, lacks a check against the DNA. TRBV12-2 is described as a pseudogene. This CDR3 has 15 amino acids. The CDR3 spells CASRLATGDNYGYTF. CDR3 nucleotides: TGTGCAAGTCGCTTAGCAACAGGGGATAACTATGGCTACACCTTC.

The chain uses TRBV28 and TRBJ2-5, with TRBD1 matching 7 bases. From germline, CDR1 is MDHEN and CDR2 SYDVKM. Unmatched junction bases numbered 15, after V lost 8 bases and J lost 3 bases. The CDR3 loop spans 16 amino acids. The CDR3 coding sequence is TGTGCCAGCGGGGCGTTAGCCGAGGGGGCCAAAGAGACCCAGTACTTC. Amino acids: CASGALAEGAKETQYF. The full variable domain, in which reference TRBV28 and TRBJ2-5 provide the parts outside the CDR3, is DVKVTQSSRYLVKRTGEKVFLECVQDMDHENMFWYRQDPGLGLRLIYFSYDVKMKEKGDIPEGYSVSREKKERFSLILESASTNQTSMYLCASGALAEGAKETQYFGPGTRLLVL.

This rearrangement joins TRBV28 to TRBJ2-6; D gene unclear. V was shortened by 5 bases and J by 0 bases, with 17 bases between the two germline ends. Looked up from germline, CDR1 is MDHEN and CDR2 is SYDVKM. CDR3 length: 18 amino acids. In DNA form, the CDR3 reads TGTGCCAGCAGTAGCTCCCTATTCCTAAGCTCTGGGGCCAACGTCCTGACTTTC. Translation: CASSSSLFLSSGANVLTF.

This clone was recorded a few times. This chain joins TRBV6-1 and TRBJ2-1, with D unresolved. CDR1 MNHNS and CDR2 SASEGT come from the germline V gene. CDR3 length: 13 residues. Deletions cut 10 bases from V and 0 bases from J, with 10 bases between. The CDR3 DNA sequence: TGTGCCACCCCTGAGCCCTCCTACAATGAGCAGTTCTTC. As protein: CATPEPSYNEQFF.

This clone was picked up one time. Other DNA sequences of this sample code for an identical CDR3. CDR3 sequence (DNA): TGTGCCAGCAGCTTAAACTACGAGCAGTACTTC. Protein: CASSLNYEQYF. The chain carries TRBV7-2 and TRBJ2-7; no clear D gene. Germline V CDR1 and CDR2: SGHTA, FQGNSA. V lost 2 bases to trimming and J lost 3 bases, with 2 bases between them. CDR3 length: 11 amino acids.

This clone was seen a handful of times. The chain combines TRBV29-1 with TRBJ1-1; D is unresolved. The CDR3 sequence is 11 residues long. Trimming pared 7 bases from V and 2 bases from J, leaving 8 bases between. Germline CDR1 SQVTM, CDR2 ANQGSEA. CDR3 in amino acids: CSAGENTEAFF. CDR3 sequence (DNA): TGCAGCGCAGGAGAAAACACTGAAGCTTTCTTT.

The rearrangement joins TRBV9 to TRBJ2-7; 7 nucleotides align to TRBD2. This CDR3 is built from 15 residues. Germline-derived CDR1 and CDR2 are SGDLS and YYNGEE. V shed 0 bases, J shed 0 bases, and the junction held 3 bases outside the gene matches. CDR3 sequence reads: CASSVAGGSSYEQYF. CDR3 in DNA: TGTGCCAGCAGCGTAGCGGGCGGGAGCTCCTACGAGCAGTACTTC.

The chain has TRBV28 and TRBJ1-1, with 7 bases aligning to TRBD1. V was clipped by 1 base and J by 4 bases; unmatched bases: 9. Germline CDR1 is MDHEN and CDR2 is SYDVKM. CDR3 size: 16 residues. CDR3 in amino acids: CASSLLEPGGITEAFF. The CDR3 DNA follows: TGTGCCAGCAGTTTATTAGAGCCAGGGGGAATCACTGAAGCTTTCTTT.

The chain combines TRBV5-1 with TRBJ2-7, with D perhaps given as TRBD1 or TRBD2 (5 bases each). Germline-derived CDR1 and CDR2 are SGHRS and YFSETQ. The CDR3 extends over 14 amino acids. The V end was cut by 3 bases, the J end by 7 bases, with 17 bases between. Here the CDR3 DNA reads TGCGCCAGCAGCTGGTCTTCGGGGCCTGGGGAGCAGTACTTC. It encodes CASSWSSGPGEQYF.

V and J are TRBV29-1 and TRBJ2-1; TRBD2 matches 12 bases. The V gene's germline CDR1 is SQVTM and CDR2 ANQGSEA. With 3 bases clipped from V and 7 bases from J, the junction kept 4 bases outside the gene matches. This CDR3 region has 14 residues. The CDR3 DNA is TGCAGCGTTGACGGGCTAGCGGGAGGGAATGAGCAGTTCTTC. It yields the protein CSVDGLAGGNEQFF.

The gene calls are TRBV15 and TRBJ1-2, with a tentative D call TRBD1 (6 bases). Trimming left V 3 bases short and J 0 bases short, with 11 bases between. This CDR3 contains 15 residues. Germline V CDR1 and CDR2: LNHNV, YYDKDF (reference sequence). The CDR3 region is CATSSTGNANYGYTF. The DNA for the CDR3 is TGTGCCACCAGCAGCACAGGGAACGCTAACTATGGCTACACCTTC.

This chain links TRBV27 with TRBJ2-7; a possible D gene is TRBD2 (6 bases). This CDR3 has 15 amino acids. Per the germline V gene, CDR1 is MNHEY and CDR2 is SMNVEV (reference sequence). Between the trimmed V and J ends, which lost 6 bases and 0 bases, there was a span of 15 bases. CDR3 sequence (DNA): TGTGCCAGCAGCTTCGGGGACTCTTTCTCCTACGAGCAGTACTTC. Amino acid sequence: CASSFGDSFSYEQYF.

This clone was seen once. The chain combines TRBV13 with TRBJ2-2, with D perhaps matching TRBD1 (6 bases). Trimming removed 6 bases at V and 5 bases at J, with 16 bases between. Germline CDR1 is PRHDT and CDR2 is FYEKMQ (reference sequence). The CDR3 has 15 amino acids. CDR3 coding DNA: TGTGCCAGCAGTTTACAGGGAGTCAATACCGGGGAGCTGTTTTTT. Translated: CASSLQGVNTGELFF.

This clone came up once. The chain uses TRBV6-1 and TRBJ1-5, with a possible D match to TRBD1 (6 bases). CDR3 length: 15 amino acids. V dropped 2 bases and J dropped 5 bases, with 13 bases sitting between them. Germline V gene sequence: CDR1 MNHNS, CDR2 SASEGT. CDR3 loop: CASSEPRRGYQPQHF. CDR3 bases: TGTGCCAGCAGTGAACCTCGGAGGGGGTATCAGCCCCAGCATTTT.

The rearrangement links TRBV28 to TRBJ2-4; 15 bases are a match to TRBD2. CDR3 length: 18 amino acids. CDR1 is MDHEN, CDR2 SYDVKM, per germline. V lost 1 base to trimming and J lost 2 bases; unmatched junction nucleotides: 3. This CDR3 is CASSLSGLAGGTKNIQYF. CDR3 DNA: TGTGCCAGCAGTTTATCGGGACTAGCGGGAGGAACCAAAAACATTCAGTACTTC.

This chain connects TRBV5-6 to TRBJ2-7; D could derive from TRBD1 or TRBD2 (5 bases each). Trimming pared 4 bases from V and 0 bases from J, leaving 8 bases between. The CDR3 covers 13 residues. Germline values: CDR1 SGHDT, CDR2 YYEEEE. Here the CDR3 DNA reads TGTGCCAGCAGCCGGGGCAACTCCTACGAGCAGTACTTC. It translates to CASSRGNSYEQYF. Variable domain in full (rest from reference TRBV5-6 and TRBJ2-7): DAGVTQSPTHLIKTRGQQVTLRCSPKSGHDTVSWYQQALGQGPQFIFQYYEEEERQRGNFPDRFSGHQFPNYSSELNVNALLLGDSALYLCASSRGNSYEQYFGPGTRLTVT.

This clone was seen just once. J is TRBJ1-1 and V is TRBV27; D is uncertain. Between the trimmed V and J ends, which lost 6 bases and 4 bases, there was a span of 21 bases. Germline V gives CDR1 MNHEY, CDR2 SMNVEV (reference sequence). This CDR3 is built from 16 residues. The CDR3 DNA reads TGTGCCAGCAGCCTGGGATCCCCGCCCAAGGGCACTGAAGCTTTCTTT. Translated: CASSLGSPPKGTEAFF.

The chain employs TRBV7-8 and TRBJ2-7, with TRBD1 matching 9 bases. This CDR3 spans 18 amino acids. Trimming took 1 base from V and 3 from J; bases not matched to a gene: 13. From germline, CDR1 is SGHVS and CDR2 FQNEAQ. This CDR3 reads CASSLGAPGTGLVYEQYF. The CDR3 nucleotides are TGTGCCAGCAGCTTAGGCGCCCCCGGGACAGGGTTAGTCTACGAGCAGTACTTC.

J is TRBJ2-5 and V is TRBV11-2; D could derive from TRBD1 or TRBD2 (5 bases each). V gave up 6 bases and J gave up 1 base, with 12 bases separating them. Germline V gene lookup returns CDR1 SGHAT and CDR2 FQNNGV. CDR3 length: 14 amino acids. The CDR3 here is CASSSSGPQETQYF. Here the CDR3 DNA reads TGTGCCAGCAGTTCCTCGGGACCCCAAGAGACCCAGTACTTC. Full variable domain (outside the CDR3, taken from reference TRBV11-2 and TRBJ2-5): EAGVAQSPRYKIIEKRQSVAFWCNPISGHATLYWYQQILGQGPKLLIQFQNNGVVDDSQLPKDRFSAERLKGVDSTLKIQPAKLEDSAVYLCASSSSGPQETQYFGPGTRLLVL.

The chain combines TRBV21-1 with TRBJ2-7. TRBV21-1 is reported as a pseudogene. This CDR3 has 20 residues. CDR3 residues: CASSKRDPPTRAYSSYEQYF. The CDR3 DNA reads as TGTGCCAGCAGCAAACGGGACCCCCCAACACGCGCGTATAGCTCCTACGAGCAGTACTTC.

The chain links TRBV27 to TRBJ1-1; D ambiguous. Germline CDR1 reads MNHEY; CDR2 reads SMNVEV (reference sequence). Trimming shortened V by 0 bases and J by 4 bases, and 9 bases separated the two germline ends. The length of the CDR3 is 14 residues. CDR3 sequence (DNA): TGTGCCAGCAGTTTATCCCGGGGATCCACTGAAGCTTTCTTT. It is translated as CASSLSRGSTEAFF.

The chain couples TRBV15 to TRBJ1-4; D unclear. Germline CDR1 and CDR2: LNHNV and YYDKDF (reference sequence). The CDR3 contains 15 residues. The V end was cut by 1 base, the J end by 10 bases, with 16 bases between. CDR3 amino acids: CATSRAGPLMRKLFF. The CDR3 region has the DNA TGTGCCACCAGCAGAGCTGGCCCCCTAATGAGAAAACTGTTTTTT.

The chain couples TRBV27 to TRBJ2-3, with 7 bases aligning to TRBD2. The CDR3 runs to 15 residues. With V trimmed by 5 bases and J by 2 bases, 7 bases remained unmatched. The germline gives CDR1 MNHEY, CDR2 SMNVEV (reference sequence). CDR3 in DNA: TGTGCCAGCAGTGTTTGGGAGGGGTCCACAGATACGCAGTATTTT. Translating gives CASSVWEGSTDTQYF.

This chain connects TRBV9 to TRBJ2-3; D may be TRBD1 or TRBD2 (5 bases each). Germline CDR1 SGDLS, CDR2 YYNGEE. The ends were cut back, 3 bases at V and 0 bases at J, with 14 bases in the middle. The CDR3 length is 16 residues. The CDR3 protein is CASSARSGTSTDTQYF. The CDR3, as DNA: TGTGCCAGCAGCGCCCGATCCGGGACCAGCACAGATACGCAGTATTTT.